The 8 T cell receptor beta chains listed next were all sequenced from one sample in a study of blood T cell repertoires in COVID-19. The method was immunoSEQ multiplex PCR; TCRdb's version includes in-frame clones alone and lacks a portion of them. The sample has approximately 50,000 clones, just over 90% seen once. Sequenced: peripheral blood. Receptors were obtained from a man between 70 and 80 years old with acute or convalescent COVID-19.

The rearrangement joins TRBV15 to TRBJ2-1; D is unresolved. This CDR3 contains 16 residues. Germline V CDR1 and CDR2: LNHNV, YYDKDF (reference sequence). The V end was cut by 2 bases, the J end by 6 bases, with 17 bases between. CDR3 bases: TGTGCCACCAGCAGAAACCGGCCGGGTTCGGGCAATGAGCAGTTCTTC. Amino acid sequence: CATSRNRPGSGNEQFF.

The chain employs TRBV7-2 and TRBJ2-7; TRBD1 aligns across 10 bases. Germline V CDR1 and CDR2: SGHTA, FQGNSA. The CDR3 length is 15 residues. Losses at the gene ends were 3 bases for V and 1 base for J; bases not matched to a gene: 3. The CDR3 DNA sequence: TGTGCCAGCAGCTTGGGACAGGGGAAGTCCTACGAGCAGTACTTC. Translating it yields CASSLGQGKSYEQYF. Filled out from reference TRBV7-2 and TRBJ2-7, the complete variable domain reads GAGVSQSPSNKVTEKGKDVELRCDPISGHTALYWYRQSLGQGLEFLIYFQGNSAPDKSGLPSDRFSAERTGGSVSTLTIQRTQQEDSAVYLCASSLGQGKSYEQYFGPGTRLTVT.

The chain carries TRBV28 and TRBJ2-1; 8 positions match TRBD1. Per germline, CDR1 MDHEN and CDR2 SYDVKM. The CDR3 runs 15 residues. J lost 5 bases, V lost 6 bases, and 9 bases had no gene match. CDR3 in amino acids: CASSPRDRTNNEQFF. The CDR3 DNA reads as TGTGCCAGCAGCCCCCGGGACAGGACTAACAATGAGCAGTTCTTC.

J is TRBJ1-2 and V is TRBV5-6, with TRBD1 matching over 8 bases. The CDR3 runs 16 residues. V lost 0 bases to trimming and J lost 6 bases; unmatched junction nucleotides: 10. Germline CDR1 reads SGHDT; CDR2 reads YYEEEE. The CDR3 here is CASSLDLQGAGNGYTF. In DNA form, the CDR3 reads TGTGCCAGCAGCTTGGACCTCCAGGGGGCAGGGAATGGCTACACCTTC.

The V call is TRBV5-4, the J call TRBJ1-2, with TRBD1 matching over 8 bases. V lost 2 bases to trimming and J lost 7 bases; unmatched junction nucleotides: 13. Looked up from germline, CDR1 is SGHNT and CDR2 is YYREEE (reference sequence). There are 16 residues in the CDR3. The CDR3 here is CASSLGSQGAMGGYTF. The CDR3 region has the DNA TGTGCCAGCAGCTTAGGTAGTCAGGGGGCGATGGGTGGCTACACCTTC.

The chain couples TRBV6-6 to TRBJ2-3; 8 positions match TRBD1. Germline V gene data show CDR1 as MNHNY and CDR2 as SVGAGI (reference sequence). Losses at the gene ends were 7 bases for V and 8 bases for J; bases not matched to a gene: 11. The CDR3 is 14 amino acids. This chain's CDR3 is CASTARTGSSTQYF. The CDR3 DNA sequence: TGTGCCAGCACCGCCCGGACAGGGTCCAGTACGCAGTATTTT.

The CDR3 DNA is TGTGCCAGCAGCCAAGCGGGAGTCTCTAATGAAAAACTGTTTTTT. Translated: CASSQAGVSNEKLFF. This chain uses TRBV14 with TRBJ1-4; D not certain. The CDR3 contains 15 residues. Germline V CDR1 and CDR2: SGHDN, FVKESK. The V gene lost 1 base and the J gene lost 3 bases, with 9 bases spanning the gap.

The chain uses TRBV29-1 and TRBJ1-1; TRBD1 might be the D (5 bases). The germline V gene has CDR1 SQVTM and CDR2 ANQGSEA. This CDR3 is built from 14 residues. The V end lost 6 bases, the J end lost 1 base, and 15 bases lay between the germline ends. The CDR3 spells CSVSWGVGNTEAFF. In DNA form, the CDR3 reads TGCAGCGTCTCCTGGGGGGTGGGGAACACTGAAGCTTTCTTT.